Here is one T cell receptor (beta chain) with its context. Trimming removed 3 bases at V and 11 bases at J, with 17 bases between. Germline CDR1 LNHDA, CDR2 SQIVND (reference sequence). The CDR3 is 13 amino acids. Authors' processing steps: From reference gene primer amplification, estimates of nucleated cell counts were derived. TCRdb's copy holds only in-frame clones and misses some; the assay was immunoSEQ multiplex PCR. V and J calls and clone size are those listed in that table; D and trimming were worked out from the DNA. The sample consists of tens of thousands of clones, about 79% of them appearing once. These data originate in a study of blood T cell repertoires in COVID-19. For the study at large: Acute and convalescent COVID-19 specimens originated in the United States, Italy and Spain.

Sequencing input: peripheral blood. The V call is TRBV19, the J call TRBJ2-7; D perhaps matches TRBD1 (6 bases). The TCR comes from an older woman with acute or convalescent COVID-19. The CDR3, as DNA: TGTGCCAGTAGTATTCCTCGGGACACAGGGAAGTACTTC. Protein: CASSIPRDTGKYF. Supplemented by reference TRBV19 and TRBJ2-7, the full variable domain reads DGGITQSPKYLFRKEGQNVTLSCEQNLNHDAMYWYRQDPGQGLRLIYYSQIVNDFQKGDIAEGYSVSREKKESFPLTVTSAQKNPTAFYLCASSIPRDTGKYFGPGTRLTVT.